This T cell receptor (beta chain) emerged from a study of CD8 T cells in ankylosing spondylitis (dated by TCRdb to the late 2010s). Describing the broader study: The study set out to find disease-linked TCR variants by profiling T cell receptor beta repertoires in ankylosing spondylitis patients and healthy donors. Peripheral blood was sampled, and synovial fluid was additionally collected from ankylosing spondylitis patients. The whole study cohort included about a hundred healthy donors and around 25 ankylosing spondylitis patients. Results the study describes overall, beyond this receptor: Some motif variants were previously reported in synovial fluid and blood of reactive arthritis patients, suggesting common disease-initiation mechanisms. A TCR beta motif of eight highly homologous amino acid variants appeared characteristic of blood from ankylosing spondylitis patients. According to the report, matched synovial fluid samples from ankylosing spondylitis patients were significantly enriched for the disease-linked clones. In peripheral blood, the disease-linked clones were found at relatively low frequencies and had a CD8+ phenotype.

CDR1 KGHSH and CDR2 LQKENI were looked up in the germline V gene. V is cut by 4 bases and J by 0 bases, and the space between the germline ends is 16 bases. Measured from the cysteine to the phenylalanine, the CDR3 is 18 residues long. Of the read, only the CDR3 DNA is kept; its 54 bases are in frame from base 1. On this clonotype itself: It has no known antigen specificity. No base quality information exists; no much larger clone differs at one position.

The sequencing machine was an Illumina HiSeq 2500. TCR beta libraries were prepared by quantitative 5'-RACE with molecular barcodes. In the authors' own workflow: Disease-linked TCR variants were identified with a new computational method built on a probabilistic model of VDJ rearrangement. The public reads were reanalyzed by TCRdb: fastp trimming at Q25, MiXCR alignment, in-frame beta chains only. Every entry covers one CDR3 protein and lists the most common genes and DNA from its rows. These V and J calls originate from TCRdb's pipeline instead of the authors' own analysis. The sample table shows 200,000 to 250,000 distinct CDR3 sequences, and roughly 18% are seen once. The ten most abundant clones make up 40% to 50% of the sample.

The clonotype comes from a male donor with ankylosing spondylitis. The sequencing sample was made of blood, either unsorted or a sorted T cell fraction (not recorded which). The rearrangement combines TRBV18 with TRBJ2-6, and TRBD2 may be the D gene, going by 5 matching bases. Here the CDR3 is given as CASSRDVEESSGANVLTF. The DNA is as follows: TGTGCCAGCTCACGCGATGTGGAGGAGAGCTCTGGGGCCAACGTCCTGACTTTC.